Listed here are 23 T cell receptor beta chains from one sample, sequenced in a study of shared clonotypes between healthy human individuals. Clones were sequenced by immunoSEQ multiplex PCR, and TCRdb holds only the in-frame ones, with some missing. Counted here are about 2 million clones, 85% to 95% occurring once; the ten biggest clones make up about 1.1%. Only CD45RO-negative cells positively selected for CCR7 counted as naive CD8 cells, so terminally differentiated effector memory CD45RA+ cells were excluded. Sequenced input: naive CD8+ T cells sorted from blood. These receptors all come from a man in his late teens or twenties in good health.

The rearrangement joins TRBV28 to TRBJ2-5; D unresolved. Germline-derived CDR1 and CDR2 are MDHEN and SYDVKM. V was trimmed by 2 bases and J by 5 bases, leaving 9 bases between them. The CDR3 extends over 13 amino acids. The CDR3, as DNA: TGTGCCAGCAGTTTAATAGGACCTGAGACCCAGTACTTC. It yields the protein CASSLIGPETQYF.

The V gene is TRBV7-9, the J gene TRBJ2-5; 9 nucleotides align to TRBD1. This CDR3 comprises 15 residues. CDR1 is SEHNR, CDR2 FQNEAQ, per germline (reference sequence). With 4 bases clipped from V and 3 bases from J, the junction kept 6 bases outside the gene matches. In DNA form, the CDR3 reads TGTGCCAGCAGCTCCGAGGACAGGGGTAAAGAGACCCAGTACTTC. Its translation is CASSSEDRGKETQYF.

The V and J genes are TRBV10-3 and TRBJ2-3; D is possibly TRBD2 (6 bases). CDR1 and CDR2 from the germline V gene are ENHRY and SYGVKD. The CDR3 is made up of 17 amino acids. Trimming shortened V by 2 bases and J by 2 bases, and 17 bases separated the two germline ends. For the CDR3, the DNA is TGTGCCATCAGTGAGATCGGGGGTCGGGACCCCACAGATACGCAGTATTTT. Translation: CAISEIGGRDPTDTQYF.

Concerning this clone itself: The sample carries other DNA sequences with the same CDR3. The rearrangement links TRBV7-9 to TRBJ2-7; 8 bases align to TRBD1. This CDR3 has 15 amino acids. V lost 1 base and J lost 1; bases outside the gene matches: 3. Looked up from germline, CDR1 is SEHNR and CDR2 is FQNEAQ (reference sequence). The CDR3 sequence: CASSLGDRSSYEQYF. CDR3 coding DNA: TGTGCCAGCAGCTTAGGGGACAGGAGTTCCTACGAGCAGTACTTC.

J is TRBJ2-2 and V is TRBV7-9; no reliable D call. The CDR3 loop spans 14 amino acids. V lost 6 bases to trimming and J lost 1 base, with 9 bases between them. Per germline, CDR1 SEHNR and CDR2 FQNEAQ (reference sequence). This CDR3 is CASRSSENTGELFF. The DNA of the CDR3 is TGTGCCAGCAGATCATCAGAGAACACCGGGGAGCTGTTTTTT.

This clone was picked up a small number of times. The chain carries TRBV7-9 and TRBJ2-5, with unresolved D. The germline V gene has CDR1 SEHNR and CDR2 FQNEAQ (reference sequence). The CDR3 consists of 14 residues. V dropped 2 bases and J dropped 2 bases, with 9 bases sitting between them. The CDR3 loop is CASSLPAEQETQYF. In DNA, the CDR3 is TGTGCCAGCAGCTTACCGGCAGAACAAGAGACCCAGTACTTC.

The chain is built from TRBV7-9 and TRBJ2-1; D not resolved. CDR1 SEHNR and CDR2 FQNEAQ come from the germline V gene (reference sequence). Between the trimmed V and J ends, which lost 5 bases and 12 bases, there was a span of 8 bases. The CDR3 covers 10 residues. In nucleotides, the CDR3 is TGTGCCAGCAGCCATATCGGGCAGTTCTTC. Its protein product is CASSHIGQFF.

Only one count was recorded for this clone. This same CDR3 is encoded by further DNA sequences in the sample. This chain uses TRBV7-9 with TRBJ2-7, with a weak D call TRBD1 (6 bases). The CDR3 has 14 amino acids. CDR1 and CDR2 from the germline V gene are SEHNR and FQNEAQ (reference sequence). V lost 4 bases and J 3 bases, leaving 13 bases between the germline ends. The CDR3 spells CASSSGQGFYEQYF. The CDR3, as DNA: TGTGCCAGCAGCTCCGGGCAGGGGTTCTACGAGCAGTACTTC.

The V and J genes are TRBV5-4 and TRBJ1-3, with a possible D match to TRBD1 (5 bases). The CDR3 spans 15 residues. V gave up 4 bases and J gave up 7 bases, with 18 bases separating them. The V gene's germline CDR1 is SGHNT and CDR2 YYREEE (reference sequence). CDR3 sequence reads: CASSSPGPPENTIYF. As DNA, the CDR3 is TGTGCCAGCAGCAGTCCGGGACCCCCAGAGAACACCATATATTTT.

The V gene is TRBV30, the J gene TRBJ1-5; D gene unclear. The CDR3 has 15 residues. Germline lookup yields CDR1 GTSNPN and CDR2 SVGIG (reference sequence). Trimming left V 3 bases short and J 0 bases short, with 12 bases between. The CDR3 is CAWSSASYSNQPQHF. The CDR3 DNA follows: TGTGCCTGGAGCTCGGCCAGTTATAGCAATCAGCCCCAGCATTTT.

CDR3: CASSDMDPGSEAFF. The CDR3 DNA reads as TGTGCCAGCAGTGACATGGATCCAGGGTCTGAAGCTTTCTTT. This chain links TRBV25-1 with TRBJ1-1; maybe TRBD1 (5 bases). With 3 bases removed from V and 6 bases from J, the gap between germline ends came to 14 bases. The CDR3 consists of 14 residues. The V gene's germline CDR1 is MGHDK and CDR2 SYGVNS.

The CDR3 region is CASSYSAGVYNSPLHF. The CDR3 DNA sequence: TGTGCCAGCAGTTACTCAGCCGGGGTCTATAATTCACCCCTCCACTTT. This chain joins TRBV6-5 and TRBJ1-6; D remains ambiguous. The CDR3 is 16 amino acids. Germline V gene lookup returns CDR1 MNHEY and CDR2 SVGAGI. The ends were cut back, 0 bases at V and 3 bases at J, with 9 bases in the middle.

The CDR3 sequence is CASTDSGTGLAGYTF. CDR3 nucleotide sequence: TGTGCCAGCACCGACTCTGGGACAGGGTTGGCTGGCTACACCTTC. The chain is built from TRBV6-5 and TRBJ1-2; 9 bases agree with TRBD1. J was trimmed by 7 bases and V by 7 bases; bases with no gene match: 13. Germline lookup yields CDR1 MNHEY and CDR2 SVGAGI. CDR3 length equals 15 residues.

The chain recombines TRBV4-1 with TRBJ2-7; TRBD1 might be the D (6 bases). Between the trimmed V and J ends, which lost 1 base and 7 bases, there was a span of 14 bases. This CDR3 spans 14 amino acids. Germline V gene lookup returns CDR1 MGHRA and CDR2 YSYEKL. The CDR3 reads CASSQVEQGKEQYF. CDR3 DNA: TGCGCCAGCAGCCAAGTGGAACAGGGTAAGGAGCAGTACTTC.

The CDR3 here is CASSQEGGGSYGVRNNEQFF. The CDR3 DNA is TGCGCCAGCAGCCAAGAAGGCGGCGGGAGCTACGGGGTCAGAAACAATGAGCAGTTCTTC. This chain joins TRBV4-3 and TRBJ2-1; 7 positions agree with TRBD2. V dropped 0 bases and J dropped 5; count of bases not matched to a gene: 19. Germline CDR1 reads LGHNA; CDR2 reads YSLEER. The CDR3 covers 20 residues.

The genes are TRBV7-6 and TRBJ2-5; 7 positions match TRBD1. Per germline, CDR1 SGHVS and CDR2 FNYEAQ. The CDR3 runs 15 residues. V was clipped by 4 bases and J by 4 bases; unmatched bases: 9. CDR3 residues: CASSSEQGPGETQYF. CDR3 DNA: TGTGCCAGCAGCTCCGAACAGGGGCCAGGAGAGACCCAGTACTTC.

J is TRBJ2-7 and V is TRBV11-2; no clear D gene. Trimming took off 7 bases at V and 2 bases at J, with 18 bases between the two ends. Germline CDR1 SGHAT, CDR2 FQNNGV. The CDR3 consists of 15 residues. CDR3 DNA: TGTGCCAGCAACCTTGGTCCGGGTCTTGCCTACGAGCAGTACTTC. Translating it yields CASNLGPGLAYEQYF. The full variable domain, in which reference TRBV11-2 and TRBJ2-7 provide the parts outside the CDR3, is EAGVAQSPRYKIIEKRQSVAFWCNPISGHATLYWYQQILGQGPKLLIQFQNNGVVDDSQLPKDRFSAERLKGVDSTLKIQPAKLEDSAVYLCASNLGPGLAYEQYFGPGTRLTVT.

The genes are TRBV27 and TRBJ1-2, with 11 bases fitting TRBD1. V was pared by 3 bases and J by 8 bases, with 5 bases of the junction left unmatched. CDR3 length equals 14 residues. Germline values: CDR1 MNHEY, CDR2 SMNVEV (reference sequence). CDR3: CASSFIGTGGGYTF. DNA for the CDR3: TGTGCCAGCAGTTTCATTGGGACAGGGGGAGGCTACACCTTC.

The chain is built from TRBV7-6 and TRBJ1-6, with TRBD1 matching over 8 bases. Germline values: CDR1 SGHVS, CDR2 FNYEAQ. Trimming cost V 1 base and J 8 bases; bases outside gene matches: 10. The CDR3 sequence is 17 residues long. This chain's CDR3 is CASSLEAGGIVDSPLHF. CDR3 nucleotide sequence: TGTGCCAGCAGCTTAGAGGCAGGGGGCATTGTAGATTCACCCCTCCACTTT.

The V call is TRBV21-1, the J call TRBJ2-3; the D call TRBD2 from the table was never checked on the DNA. TRBV21-1 is described as a pseudogene. The CDR3 consists of 17 residues. CDR3: CASSNQRGLAGADTQYF. For the CDR3, the DNA is TGTGCCAGCAGCAATCAACGGGGACTAGCGGGGGCTGATACGCAGTATTTT.

This clone was seen only once. V gene TRBV6-1 combines with J gene TRBJ2-7, with D tentatively TRBD2 (6 bases). Germline CDR1 and CDR2: MNHNS and SASEGT. Trimming removed 4 bases from V and 4 bases from J, with 11 bases in between. The CDR3 contains 13 residues. In DNA form, the CDR3 reads TGTGCCAGCAGTGCTCGACTAGAATACGAGCAGTACTTC. This gives the protein CASSARLEYEQYF.

V and J are TRBV10-3 and TRBJ1-1, with TRBD1 as a possible D gene (6 bases). Per the germline V gene, CDR1 is ENHRY and CDR2 is SYGVKD. V dropped 3 bases and J dropped 1 base, with 12 bases sitting between them. There are 15 residues in the CDR3. The CDR3 region is CAISESDSPNTEAFF. Written as DNA, the CDR3 is TGTGCCATCAGTGAATCGGACAGCCCGAACACTGAAGCTTTCTTT.

As for this clone: Other DNA sequences within the sample encode an identical CDR3. This rearrangement joins TRBV2 to TRBJ1-1, with 7 bases lining up with TRBD1. Germline V CDR1 and CDR2: SNHLY, FYNNEI. The V gene end was trimmed by 3 bases and the J gene end by 0 bases; junction bases not matched to a gene: 4. The CDR3 loop spans 15 amino acids. This CDR3 reads CASSERTGLNTEAFF. In DNA form, the CDR3 reads TGTGCCAGCAGTGAGAGGACAGGACTGAACACTGAAGCTTTCTTT.